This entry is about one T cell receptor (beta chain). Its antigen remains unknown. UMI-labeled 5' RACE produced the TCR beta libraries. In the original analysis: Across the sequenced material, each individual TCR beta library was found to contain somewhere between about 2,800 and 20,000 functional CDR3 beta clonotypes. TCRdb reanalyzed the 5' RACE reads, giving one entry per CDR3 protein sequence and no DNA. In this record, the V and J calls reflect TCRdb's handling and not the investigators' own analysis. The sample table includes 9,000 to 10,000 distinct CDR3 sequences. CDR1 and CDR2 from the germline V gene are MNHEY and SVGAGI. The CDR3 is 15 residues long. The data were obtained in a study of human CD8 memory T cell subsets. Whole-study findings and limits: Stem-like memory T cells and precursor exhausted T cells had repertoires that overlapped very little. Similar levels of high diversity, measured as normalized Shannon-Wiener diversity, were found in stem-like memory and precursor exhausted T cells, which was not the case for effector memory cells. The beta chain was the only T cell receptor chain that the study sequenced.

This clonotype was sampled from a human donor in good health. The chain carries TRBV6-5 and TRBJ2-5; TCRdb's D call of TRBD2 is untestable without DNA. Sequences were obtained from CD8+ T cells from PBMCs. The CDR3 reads CASSPTSGAQETQYF.